A single sample is the source of the 21 T cell receptor beta chains below, sequenced in a study of human versus mouse CDR3 diversity and MHC coevolution. Generated by immunoSEQ multiplex PCR, the TCRdb table keeps only in-frame clones and is missing some. Of roughly 80,000 clones listed, 80% to 95% are singletons. The sequenced material came from naive CD4+ T cells from blood. Documented subset: CD45RO-negative CD62L-positive naive CD4 T cells. The receptors shown here come from a person aged 30 to 69 in good health.

The chain has TRBV9 and TRBJ1-1, with D possibly being TRBD1 (5 bases). V was shortened by 3 bases and J by 4 bases, with 13 bases between the two germline ends. The CDR3 runs 14 residues. From germline, CDR1 is SGDLS and CDR2 YYNGEE. The CDR3 bases are TGTGCCAGCAGCGCGTCCAGGGTAGGCACTGAAGCTTTCTTT. Residues: CASSASRVGTEAFF.

This clone was picked up one time. The chain is built from TRBV25-1 and TRBJ1-3; 7 nucleotides align to TRBD1. CDR3 length equals 14 residues. The germline gives CDR1 MGHDK, CDR2 SYGVNS. V lost 3 bases, J lost 3 bases, and 2 bases stayed unmatched. CDR3 protein: CASSERGHGNTIYF. The CDR3, as DNA: TGTGCCAGCAGTGAGAGGGGGCATGGAAACACCATATATTTT.

V and J are TRBV5-1 and TRBJ2-3; 13 bases are shared with TRBD2. The CDR3 contains 15 residues. Germline trimming cut 4 bases from V and 5 bases from J; bases unmatched to any gene: 4. Germline-derived CDR1 and CDR2 are SGHRS and YFSETQ. DNA of the CDR3: TGCGCCAGCAGCCCGGGACTAGCGGGGCTAGATACGCAGTATTTT. This encodes CASSPGLAGLDTQYF.

The V call is TRBV4-2, the J call TRBJ2-1; perhaps TRBD1 as D (6 bases). V was cut by 3 bases and J by 4 bases, with 16 bases left in between. Looked up from germline, CDR1 is LGHNA and CDR2 is YNFKEQ. The CDR3 totals 16 residues. CDR3 protein: CASSQNLQQGYNEQFF. The CDR3 coding sequence is TGTGCCAGCAGCCAGAACTTGCAACAGGGTTACAATGAGCAGTTCTTC.

The chain combines TRBV19 with TRBJ1-4; 7 bases align to TRBD1. V lost 10 bases and J lost 2; bases outside the gene matches: 10. The germline gives CDR1 LNHDA, CDR2 SQIVND (reference sequence). This CDR3 is built from 15 residues. The CDR3: CATKTSTGTNEKLFF. The CDR3 DNA is TGTGCCACCAAAACCTCGACAGGGACTAATGAAAAACTGTTTTTT.

This chain connects TRBV7-2 to TRBJ2-1, with a weak D call TRBD2 (5 bases). CDR1 SGHTA and CDR2 FQGNSA come from the germline V gene. The CDR3 runs to 16 residues. V gave up 7 bases and J gave up 7 bases, with 23 bases separating them. CDR3 residues: CASTPEVGGGRNEQFF. Here the CDR3 DNA reads TGTGCCAGCACCCCGGAGGTAGGCGGAGGAAGGAATGAGCAGTTCTTC.

The gene calls are TRBV5-1 and TRBJ2-7; weak D call: TRBD1 (5 bases). V lost 4 bases, J lost 4 bases, and 9 bases lay in between. CDR3 length: 12 residues. Germline CDR1 is SGHRS and CDR2 is YFSETQ. CDR3: CASSVDRYEQYF. The DNA for the CDR3 is TGCGCCAGCAGCGTCGACAGATACGAGCAGTACTTC.

The chain employs TRBV5-1 and TRBJ2-6; D remains ambiguous. This CDR3 comprises 15 residues. Germline V gives CDR1 SGHRS, CDR2 YFSETQ. The V end was cut by 0 bases, the J end by 1 base, with 5 bases between. CDR3 nucleotides: TGCGCCAGCAGCTTGGAAGCGTCTGGGGCCAACGTCCTGACTTTC. Amino acids: CASSLEASGANVLTF.

CDR3 sequence: CASSLTGDQVNSPLHF. The CDR3 DNA is TGCGCCAGCAGCTTGACGGGAGACCAGGTCAATTCACCCCTCCACTTT. V and J are TRBV5-1 and TRBJ1-6, with D unclear. V lost 1 base, J lost 7 bases, and 15 bases lay in between. CDR3 length: 16 residues. Germline CDR1 is SGHRS and CDR2 is YFSETQ. The complete variable domain, with remaining parts taken from reference TRBV5-1 and TRBJ1-6, reads KAGVTQTPRYLIKTRGQQVTLSCSPISGHRSVSWYQQTPGQGLQFLFEYFSETQRNKGNFPGRFSGRQFSNSRSEMNVSTLELGDSALYLCASSLTGDQVNSPLHFGNGTRLTVT.

The chain joins TRBV7-3 to TRBJ2-1; 13 bases line up with TRBD2. The CDR3 is made up of 16 amino acids. The trim removed 5 bases at V and 6 bases at J, leaving 7 bases unmatched. CDR1 is SGHTA and CDR2 is FQGTGA in the germline V gene. The CDR3 is CASSPQLAGGSNEQFF. CDR3 sequence (DNA): TGTGCCAGCAGCCCCCAACTAGCGGGGGGGAGCAATGAGCAGTTCTTC.

The V gene is TRBV2, the J gene TRBJ1-6; 9 positions match TRBD1. Germline V gene data show CDR1 as SNHLY and CDR2 as FYNNEI. The CDR3 runs to 14 residues. The J segment lost 10 bases and the V segment lost 4 bases, leaving 5 bases of the junction unmatched. The CDR3 protein is CASSGGQGGSPLHF. The CDR3 nucleotides are TGTGCCAGCAGTGGGGGACAGGGAGGATCACCCCTCCACTTT. Filled out from reference TRBV2 and TRBJ1-6, the complete variable domain reads EPEVTQTPSHQVTQMGQEVILRCVPISNHLYFYWYRQILGQKVEFLVSFYNNEISEKSEIFDDQFSVERPDGSNFTLKIRSTKLEDSAMYFCASSGGQGGSPLHFGNGTRLTVT.

V usage is TRBV2 and J usage is TRBJ1-2; D is undetermined. V was clipped by 6 bases and J by 8 bases, with 13 bases between them. The germline CDR1 and CDR2 sequences are SNHLY and FYNNEI. CDR3 length: 12 amino acids. The CDR3 spells CASSPGQQGYTF. CDR3 nucleotide sequence: TGTGCCAGCAGCCCCGGTCAACAGGGCTACACCTTC.

This clone was seen just once. CDR3 residues: CASSLGWQGNTIYF. The DNA for the CDR3 is TGTGCCAGCAGCTTAGGTTGGCAGGGAAACACCATATATTTT. The rearrangement uses TRBV7-2 and TRBJ1-3, with D unclear. CDR1 SGHTA and CDR2 FQGNSA come from the germline V gene. The CDR3 is made up of 14 amino acids. V shed 1 base and J shed 4 bases, with 8 bases lying between them.

The DNA for the CDR3 is TGCGCCAGCAGCCAGACTAGCGGGAGGCGGGGGTCCGGCACAGATACGCAGTATTTT. Encoded protein: CASSQTSGRRGSGTDTQYF. The chain joins TRBV4-1 to TRBJ2-3; 13 bases are a match to TRBD2. CDR3 length: 19 residues. The ends lost 3 bases at V and 1 base at J; junction bases unmatched: 10. Germline CDR1 is MGHRA and CDR2 is YSYEKL.

The rearrangement joins TRBV5-1 to TRBJ2-1, with 9 bases aligning to TRBD2. The CDR3 runs 15 residues. V was pared by 1 base and J by 5 bases, with 4 bases of the junction left unmatched. In germline, CDR1 is SGHRS, CDR2 YFSETQ. CDR3 coding DNA: TGCGCCAGCAGCTTGCATAGCGGGAGCAACAATGAGCAGTTCTTC. This encodes CASSLHSGSNNEQFF.

V usage is TRBV30 and J usage is TRBJ2-7; TRBD2 is a possible D gene (6 bases). The length of the CDR3 is 13 residues. With 7 bases removed from V and 7 bases from J, the gap between germline ends came to 20 bases. CDR1 GTSNPN and CDR2 SVGIG come from the germline V gene (reference sequence). Here the CDR3 reads CASLAGGPGEQYF. DNA of the CDR3: TGTGCCTCACTAGCAGGAGGGCCGGGAGAGCAGTACTTC.

The chain is built from TRBV5-4 and TRBJ1-1; D call uncertain. CDR3 length: 13 amino acids. V lost 0 bases and J lost 0, with 3 bases in between. Germline-derived CDR1 and CDR2 are SGHNT and YYREEE (reference sequence). The CDR3 DNA reads as TGTGCCAGCAGCTTGGGGCTGAACACTGAAGCTTTCTTT. The encoded protein is CASSLGLNTEAFF.

The chain employs TRBV25-1 and TRBJ1-1, with D unclear. The V and J ends lost 8 bases and 11 bases respectively, with 15 bases between them. The CDR3 spans 11 residues. Germline V gives CDR1 MGHDK, CDR2 SYGVNS. CDR3 residues: CASGDPGVAFF. DNA of the CDR3: TGTGCCAGCGGAGACCCCGGCGTGGCTTTCTTT. The whole variable domain, remainder taken from reference TRBV25-1 and TRBJ1-1, is EADIYQTPRYLVIGTGKKITLECSQTMGHDKMYWYQQDPGMELHLIHYSYGVNSTEKGDLSSESTVSRIRTEHFPLTLESARPSHTSQYLCASGDPGVAFFGQGTRLTVV.

The chain combines TRBV28 with TRBJ1-1; no clear D. The germline V gene has CDR1 MDHEN and CDR2 SYDVKM. This CDR3 comprises 12 residues. Trimming stripped 6 bases from V and 8 bases from J, with 13 bases between. CDR3 coding DNA: TGTGCCAGCAGCCCCTCTAGAGTGGAAGCTTTCTTT. Translation: CASSPSRVEAFF.

This sequence joins TRBV27 and TRBJ2-3; 9 nucleotides agree with TRBD2. The germline CDR1 and CDR2 sequences are MNHEY and SMNVEV (reference sequence). The CDR3 is 18 residues long. The junction had 12 bases not matched to a gene; V was cut back by 3 bases and J by 2 bases. The CDR3, as DNA: TGTGCCAGCAGTTTCGAGCGGGGGGTGAACCCTTCCACAGATACGCAGTATTTT. Translating gives CASSFERGVNPSTDTQYF.

The chain links TRBV9 to TRBJ2-6; no firm D call. This CDR3 is built from 14 residues. CDR1 SGDLS and CDR2 YYNGEE come from the germline V gene. Deletions cut 4 bases from V and 1 base from J, with 6 bases between. The CDR3, as DNA: TGTGCCAGCAGCCCCAGATCTGGGGCCAACGTCCTGACTTTC. Its protein product is CASSPRSGANVLTF.